This TCR beta chain is from a study of shared clonotypes between healthy human individuals. As for the study in general: With ages of 18 to 49, the donors were a couple of women and a few men. Each donor's CD8 memory used one plate, CD8 naive two, each CD4 subset three.

Produced via immunoSEQ multiplex PCR; TCRdb's table is partial and in-frame only. The sample includes hundreds of thousands of clones, less than 97% of them seen just once. There are 14 residues in the CDR3. Trimming at V came to 4 bases and at J to 6 bases, leaving 5 bases not matched to a gene. CDR1 SGHNT and CDR2 YYREEE come from the germline V gene (reference sequence). CD45RO-negative, CCR7-positively selected cells formed the naive CD8 fraction, excluding terminally differentiated effector memory CD45RA+ cells. HIV-negative, healthy adults without recent acute infections or vaccinations were the donors. Every contributor of samples was a Caucasian grown-up residing in Nashville, Tennessee.

This chain links TRBV5-4 with TRBJ2-4, with 9 bases fitting TRBD1. The receptor was derived from a young woman in good health. Sequenced sample: naive CD8+ T cells sorted from blood. The CDR3 nucleotides read TGTGCCAGCAGCGACGAGACAGGGGGAAACATTCAGTACTTC. The encoded protein is CASSDETGGNIQYF.